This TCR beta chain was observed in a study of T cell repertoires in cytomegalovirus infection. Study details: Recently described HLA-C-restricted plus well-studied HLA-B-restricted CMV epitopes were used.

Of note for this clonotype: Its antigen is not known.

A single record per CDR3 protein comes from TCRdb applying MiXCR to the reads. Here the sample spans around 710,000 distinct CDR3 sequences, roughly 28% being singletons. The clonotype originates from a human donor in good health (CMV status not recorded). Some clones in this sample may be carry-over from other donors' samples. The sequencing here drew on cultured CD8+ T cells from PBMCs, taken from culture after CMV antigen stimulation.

For the CDR3, the DNA is TGTGCCAGCAGCGCGATTCCGAGGGGCGAGCAGTACTTC. Protein sequence: CASSAIPRGEQYF. This chain connects TRBV2 to TRBJ2-7; either TRBD1 or TRBD2 may fit D (5 bases each). The CDR3 extends over 13 amino acids. Trimming took off 6 bases at V and 6 bases at J, with 15 bases between the two ends. CDR1 is SNHLY, CDR2 FYNNEI, per germline.